This TCR beta chain comes out of a study of graft-versus-host responses after intestinal transplantation (dated by TCRdb to the early 2020s). For the wider study: The transplants that recipients received were multivisceral, liver-intestinal, or isolated intestinal. A cohort of about 26 intestinal transplant recipients, including one retransplant, was enrolled, and 3 patients lacking pretransplant specimens were excluded. To identify alloreactive clones, pre-transplant mixed lymphocyte reaction products were sequenced and then compared with unstimulated pre-transplant donor and recipient T cells. Every recipient was given anti-thymocyte globulin induction, followed by around three years of maintenance tacrolimus and steroids. After intestinal transplantation, graft-versus-host and host-versus-graft alloreactive T cell clones in the graft, circulation and bone marrow were tracked using bulk TCR-beta CDR3 sequencing. A peak of at least 4% donor T cells among recipient peripheral blood mononuclear cells was the definition used for donor T cell macrochimerism. Rather than going through the commercial service, samples from three later patients were sequenced in-house on an Illumina MiSeq and processed with MiXCR.

CDR1 and CDR2, looked up from the germline V gene (reference sequence), are LNHDA and SQIVND. The germline ends are 10 bases apart after V is trimmed by 7 bases and J by 0 bases. The CDR3 runs 14 residues from the cysteine to the phenylalanine. Only the CDR3 part of the read is kept: 42 bases, read in frame from the first base. Explained via the paper, the time point label denotes: cells obtained before transplantation from donor or recipient. CD3+CD4+ and CD3+CD8+ populations were FACS-sorted from unstimulated pre-transplant donor and recipient cells taken from spleen or lymph nodes. Comments on this clone: The clone's antigen remains unknown. Nothing much larger sits one base from this clone, and base qualities are not available.

Results the study describes overall, beyond this receptor: GvH clones were detected in recipient bone marrow, and some appeared earlier in ileal mucosa or blood, consistent with an intestinal mucosal origin. Patients with donor T cell macrochimerism had high GvH to HvG T cell clonal ratios in their allografts. Peak levels of circulating GvH clones were associated with declines in HvG clones early after transplant. Conclusions were limited by the relatively low number and heterogeneity of intestinal transplant patients.

The library was prepared using the immunoSEQ multiplex PCR assay. In most patients, genomic DNA was isolated using the Qiagen DNeasy Blood and Tissue Kit and sent frozen to Adaptive Biotechnologies for TCR sequencing. For most patients, high-throughput TCR-beta CDR3 sequencing of genomic DNA was performed by Adaptive Biotechnologies. In the paper's pipeline: TCR sequencing data were retrieved from Adaptive's ImmunoSEQ software for 18 patients, whereas three other patients were processed with MiXCR and VDJtools. To correct CD4 versus CD8 sorting errors, sequences present in both subsets at a frequency ratio below 5:1 were removed. CDR3 nucleotide sequences shared between donor and recipient were removed because their origin could not be assigned. At least 2-fold expansion over unstimulated cells and a minimum CFSE-low frequency of 0.002% (template counts) or 0.001% (read counts) were required for clones to be classified as alloreactive. Clones were considered mappable if detected in sequenced pre-transplant spleen, lymph node, or MLR CFSE-low populations of the donor or recipient. The cumulative frequency of alloreactive clones was calculated as a percentage of all sequences, weighted by copy number. Held by TCRdb, this immuneACCESS table contains in-frame sequences only and omits some clones. Under half of the omission traces to an unresolved V gene where checked; the cause of the rest is unknown. Clonal size and the V and J genes are those of that table, whereas D and trimming came from the DNA. The table for this sample lists tens of thousands of clones; about 89% of them were counted only once. The top ten hold approximately 0.33% of the sample.

The material was unstimulated CD4+ T cells sorted from spleen or lymph node cells, obtained before intestinal transplant. This sequence uses TRBV19 and TRBJ1-5, with TRBD1 perhaps the D gene, on 5 matching bases. This clonotype was sampled from a human donor who received an intestinal transplant. The CDR3 region has the sequence CASTRANSNQPQHF. The DNA reads TGTGCCAGTACCAGGGCTAATAGCAATCAGCCCCAGCATTTT.